Shown below are 28 T cell receptor beta chains from a single sample sequenced in a study of blood T cell repertoires in COVID-19. Only in-frame clones appear in the TCRdb table, and some are missing; sequencing was by immunoSEQ multiplex PCR. Of 40,000 or so clones listed, 87% are singletons. Sequenced material: peripheral blood. The origin of the receptors is a man aged 55 to 70 with COVID-19, enrolled during active disease.

CDR3 nucleotides: TGTGCCAGCAGTCTTCGGACAGGGACGGTCAATGAGCAGTTCTTC. Its protein is CASSLRTGTVNEQFF. The chain employs TRBV6-2 or TRBV6-3 and TRBJ2-1; the match to TRBD1 covers 8 bases. Germline CDR1 and CDR2: MNHEY and SVGEGT. The V and J ends lost 5 bases and 6 bases, in that order; junction bases with no gene match: 9. The CDR3 has 15 amino acids.

The J gene is TRBJ1-2, the V gene TRBV28, with D possibly matching TRBD1 (5 bases). The V and J ends lost 4 bases and 8 bases respectively, with 14 bases between them. CDR3 size: 13 residues. Germline CDR1 MDHEN, CDR2 SYDVKM. The CDR3 nucleotides are TGTGCCAGCAGTTGGGGGGGGAGAGAGGGCTACACCTTC. This encodes CASSWGGREGYTF.

V and J are TRBV11-2 and TRBJ2-1; the match to TRBD2 covers 8 bases. The length of the CDR3 is 16 residues. Per the germline V gene, CDR1 is SGHAT and CDR2 is FQNNGV. V was clipped by 1 base and J by 4 bases; unmatched bases: 6. This CDR3 reads CASSLVTSGNYNEQFF. CDR3 sequence (DNA): TGTGCCAGCAGCTTAGTCACTAGCGGAAATTACAATGAGCAGTTCTTC.

This chain joins TRBV30 and TRBJ2-5, with 13 bases lining up with TRBD2. Germline CDR1 reads GTSNPN; CDR2 reads SVGIG (reference sequence). This CDR3 is built from 18 residues. Trimming took 0 bases from V and 2 from J; bases not matched to a gene: 9. As DNA, the CDR3 is TGTGCCTGGAGTGTATTCCTCACTAGCGGGAGGGGGCAAGAGACCCAGTACTTC. It yields the protein CAWSVFLTSGRGQETQYF.

The CDR3 DNA is TGTGCCAGCAGGAGGTGGACAGGGGAATACAATGAGCAGTTCTTC. The encoded protein is CASRRWTGEYNEQFF. This chain uses TRBV28 with TRBJ2-1, with 9 nucleotides matching TRBD1. The ends lost 6 bases at V and 4 bases at J; junction bases unmatched: 7. There are 15 residues in the CDR3. Germline CDR1 and CDR2: MDHEN and SYDVKM.

The chain joins TRBV12-5 to TRBJ2-1, with D unresolved. Trimming pared 0 bases from V and 3 bases from J, leaving 6 bases between. This CDR3 comprises 14 residues. Germline assignment: CDR1 LGHNT and CDR2 FRNRAP. This CDR3 is CASGLVGGYNEQFF. The CDR3 DNA sequence: TGTGCTAGTGGTTTGGTTGGCGGCTACAATGAGCAGTTCTTC.

This chain connects TRBV7-8 to TRBJ2-1; 8 positions agree with TRBD1. Germline lookup yields CDR1 SGHVS and CDR2 FQNEAQ. The CDR3 loop spans 17 amino acids. The trim removed 5 bases at V and 0 bases at J, leaving 9 bases unmatched. CDR3 nucleotides: TGTGCCAGCAGCAAAATCTGGACAGGGAGCTCCTACAATGAGCAGTTCTTC. Amino acids: CASSKIWTGSSYNEQFF.

The rearrangement uses TRBV6-5 and TRBJ2-7, with 11 positions matching TRBD1. The V gene's germline CDR1 is MNHEY and CDR2 SVGAGI. The length of the CDR3 is 14 residues. Losses at the gene ends were 6 bases for V and 3 bases for J; bases not matched to a gene: 4. The CDR3 reads CASSSGTGGYEQYF. CDR3 in DNA: TGTGCCAGCAGCTCCGGGACAGGGGGCTACGAGCAGTACTTC.

The genes are TRBV27 and TRBJ2-4; D gene uncertain. V was trimmed by 5 bases and J by 0 bases, leaving 8 bases between them. The CDR3 contains 14 residues. Germline V gene sequence: CDR1 MNHEY, CDR2 SMNVEV (reference sequence). In DNA, the CDR3 is TGTGCCAGCAGTGCTAGGTCAGCCAAAAACATTCAGTACTTC. Residues: CASSARSAKNIQYF.

This clone was recorded only once. The genes are TRBV3-1 (or the pseudogene TRBV3-2) and TRBJ1-6; 7 nucleotides match TRBD1. The ends lost 5 bases at V and 7 bases at J; junction bases unmatched: 17. The CDR3 is 18 residues long. Looked up from germline, CDR1 is LGHDT and CDR2 is YNNKEL (reference sequence). The CDR3 protein is CASSTAPLTGAQNSPLHF. For the CDR3, the DNA is TGTGCCAGCAGCACAGCCCCCCTAACAGGGGCCCAGAATTCACCCCTCCACTTT.

This clone was counted a few times. The chain combines TRBV18 with TRBJ1-5, with no clear D. Trimming removed 0 bases from V and 9 bases from J, with 9 bases in between. The germline V gene encodes CDR1 KGHSH and CDR2 LQKENI. The CDR3 covers 13 residues. This chain's CDR3 is CASSPPGRGPQHF. CDR3 nucleotide sequence: TGTGCCAGCTCACCACCGGGGAGAGGGCCCCAGCATTTT.

V gene TRBV5-8 combines with J gene TRBJ2-7, with 8 bases lining up with TRBD2. CDR3 length: 13 amino acids. Germline assignment: CDR1 SGHTS and CDR2 YDEGEE. V shed 4 bases, J shed 4 bases, and the junction held 4 bases outside the gene matches. CDR3 loop: CASSQGLVYEQYF. DNA of the CDR3: TGTGCCAGCAGCCAGGGACTAGTGTACGAGCAGTACTTC.

The rearrangement links TRBV27 to TRBJ2-1, with TRBD2 matching over 8 bases. The CDR3 totals 16 residues. V was clipped by 2 bases and J by 8 bases; unmatched bases: 11. Per the germline V gene, CDR1 is MNHEY and CDR2 is SMNVEV (reference sequence). CDR3 nucleotide sequence: TGTGCCAGCAGTTTAACCCCGGGGGGGTACAGGGATGAGCAGTTCTTC. It is translated as CASSLTPGGYRDEQFF.

The chain joins TRBV6-1 to TRBJ2-1, with 7 bases that match TRBD2. V lost 2 bases and J lost 4; bases outside the gene matches: 14. The CDR3 has 18 residues. Per germline, CDR1 MNHNS and CDR2 SASEGT. DNA for the CDR3: TGTGCCAGCAGTGAAATCCCCTCTGCCGCGGGAGCATACAATGAGCAGTTCTTC. This encodes CASSEIPSAAGAYNEQFF.

The genes are TRBV4-1 and TRBJ2-7; the match to TRBD1 covers 7 bases. After removal of 3 bases from V and 3 bases from J, the junction contained 5 bases not matched to a gene. The CDR3 runs to 14 residues. Germline lookup yields CDR1 MGHRA and CDR2 YSYEKL. DNA for the CDR3: TGCGCCAGCAGCCACCTCGGGACAGACTACGAGCAGTACTTC. Its protein product is CASSHLGTDYEQYF.

The V and J genes are TRBV29-1 and TRBJ2-7, with 9 bases identical to TRBD1. Germline CDR1 is SQVTM and CDR2 is ANQGSEA. The CDR3 totals 14 residues. V shed 2 bases and J 3 bases; nucleotides not matched to a gene: 5. The CDR3 DNA is TGCAGCGTTGAAACAGGGGGCAATTTCTACGAGCAGTACTTC. Translating it yields CSVETGGNFYEQYF.

CDR3 loop: CASSPTSRETQYF. CDR3 coding DNA: TGTGCCAGCTCACCGACTAGCCGAGAGACCCAGTACTTC. The chain joins TRBV18 to TRBJ2-5; 7 positions agree with TRBD2. The V and J ends lost 3 bases and 4 bases, in that order; junction bases with no gene match: 2. Germline-derived CDR1 and CDR2 are KGHSH and LQKENI. The CDR3 spans 13 residues.

The chain is built from TRBV11-2 and TRBJ1-1; the D is unclear. Looked up from germline, CDR1 is SGHAT and CDR2 is FQNNGV. The CDR3 extends over 14 amino acids. Trimming removed 2 bases at V and 4 bases at J, with 11 bases between. CDR3 DNA: TGTGCCAGCAGCTTACAAGGGAGGGCCACTGAAGCTTTCTTT. Translation gives CASSLQGRATEAFF.

The chain uses TRBV3-1 (or the pseudogene TRBV3-2) and TRBJ1-1, with 7 bases lining up with TRBD1. V lost 5 bases and J lost 11; bases outside the gene matches: 5. Germline V lookup: CDR1 LGHDT, CDR2 YNNKEL (reference sequence). This CDR3 contains 11 residues. CDR3 sequence (DNA): TGTGCCAGCAGCGAACAGGGGCAGGCTTTCTTT. It translates to CASSEQGQAFF.

The chain combines TRBV30 with TRBJ1-4; 8 bases agree with TRBD1. There are 15 residues in the CDR3. CDR1 and CDR2 from the germline V gene are GTSNPN and SVGIG (reference sequence). Trimming removed 3 bases from V and 3 bases from J; junction bases left unmatched: 6. The CDR3: CAWSLGQGSNEKLFF. CDR3 DNA: TGTGCCTGGAGCCTTGGACAGGGCTCTAATGAAAAACTGTTTTTT.

The gene calls are TRBV11-2 and TRBJ2-7, with 8 bases lining up with TRBD2. Germline CDR1 reads SGHAT; CDR2 reads FQNNGV. Trimming took 8 bases from V and 6 from J; bases not matched to a gene: 15. The CDR3 covers 15 residues. The CDR3 DNA reads TGTGCCAGCGGAGGATGGGGGACTAGTGTCGTCGAGCAGTACTTC. As protein: CASGGWGTSVVEQYF.

The chain joins TRBV6-1 to TRBJ1-1; D call uncertain. This CDR3 contains 15 residues. Per the germline V gene, CDR1 is MNHNS and CDR2 is SASEGT. Trimming removed 1 base from V and 5 bases from J, with 14 bases in between. The CDR3 region has the DNA TGTGCCAGCAGTGAAGACAGACTAGCGGGGACTGAAGCTTTCTTT. Translation gives CASSEDRLAGTEAFF.

This chain links TRBV12-3 or TRBV12-4 with TRBJ1-1; D is undetermined. Trimming shortened V by 6 bases and J by 1 base, and 3 bases separated the two germline ends. This CDR3 has 11 residues. CDR3 sequence: CASRRNTEAFF. The CDR3 DNA sequence: TGTGCCAGCAGGCGGAACACTGAAGCTTTCTTT.

V is TRBV28 and J is TRBJ1-6, with D uncertain. The V end lost 6 bases, the J end lost 7 bases, and 4 bases lay between the germline ends. Germline CDR1 is MDHEN and CDR2 is SYDVKM. The CDR3 totals 11 residues. This CDR3 reads CASSLNSPLHF. CDR3 in DNA: TGTGCCAGCAGCCTAAATTCACCCCTCCACTTT.

The chain is built from TRBV20-1 and TRBJ2-3; 11 bases are a match to TRBD2. V shed 3 bases and J 3 bases; nucleotides not matched to a gene: 8. Germline CDR1 reads DFQATT; CDR2 reads SNEGSKA (reference sequence). The length of the CDR3 is 16 residues. The CDR3: CSASPRLAGRTDTQYF. DNA for the CDR3: TGCAGTGCTAGTCCAAGACTAGCGGGAAGAACAGATACGCAGTATTTT.

The V and J genes are TRBV6-6 and TRBJ2-1; a possible D gene is TRBD2 (6 bases). Germline V CDR1 and CDR2: MNHNY, SVGAGI (reference sequence). CDR3 length: 15 residues. Deletions cut 5 bases from V and 10 bases from J, with 21 bases between. The DNA for the CDR3 is TGTGCCAGCAGTGGGGGTAGCGGACCCTTGGGGGAGCAGTTCTTC. This codes for CASSGGSGPLGEQFF.

The V call is TRBV4-1, the J call TRBJ1-1, with D possibly being TRBD1 (5 bases). Trimming pared 0 bases from V and 13 bases from J, leaving 9 bases between. The CDR3 totals 11 residues. Germline V gene lookup returns CDR1 MGHRA and CDR2 YSYEKL. The DNA for the CDR3 is TGCGCCAGCAGCCAAGAACAGGTTCTTTTCTTT. Its translation: CASSQEQVLFF.

The chain carries TRBV5-4 and TRBJ2-1; D possibly corresponds to TRBD2 (6 bases). Germline values: CDR1 SGHNT, CDR2 YYREEE (reference sequence). The V end lost 4 bases, the J end lost 2 bases, and 16 bases lay between the germline ends. This CDR3 contains 16 residues. In DNA form, the CDR3 reads TGTGCCAGCAGCGAGGGACTCCTACAGGCCTACAATGAGCAGTTCTTC. It specifies CASSEGLLQAYNEQFF.